Below are 12 T cell receptor beta chains sequenced from a single sample in a study of OX40 agonist ivuxolimab in advanced cancers. Some clones are missing from TCRdb's copy, which holds only in-frame ones; the method was immunoSEQ multiplex PCR. The sample consists of about 48,000 clones, more than 75% of them appearing once. Here the sequenced sample was CD4+ or CD8+ T cells sorted from blood, taken in a trial of the OX40 agonist ivuxolimab. The receptor set was obtained from an adult with an advanced solid tumor such as melanoma, head and neck, liver or kidney cancer.

Comments on this clone: Other DNA sequences in the sample encode the same CDR3. The rearrangement joins TRBV5-1 to TRBJ1-3, with TRBD1 matching over 8 bases. Unmatched junction bases numbered 7, after V lost 4 bases and J lost 7 bases. The CDR3 covers 14 residues. CDR1 SGHRS and CDR2 YFSETQ come from the germline V gene. Written as DNA, the CDR3 is TGCGCCAGCAGCCTCGGACAGGGCGGTAACACCATATATTTT. Residues: CASSLGQGGNTIYF. The complete variable domain, with remaining parts taken from reference TRBV5-1 and TRBJ1-3, reads KAGVTQTPRYLIKTRGQQVTLSCSPISGHRSVSWYQQTPGQGLQFLFEYFSETQRNKGNFPGRFSGRQFSNSRSEMNVSTLELGDSALYLCASSLGQGGNTIYFGEGSWLTVV.

V usage is TRBV7-2 and J usage is TRBJ1-2, with 10 bases matching TRBD1. The ends lost 4 bases at V and 2 bases at J; junction bases unmatched: 4. The CDR3 sequence is 15 residues long. CDR1 and CDR2 from the germline V gene are SGHTA and FQGNSA. CDR3 protein: CASSWTGGTNYGYTF. DNA for the CDR3: TGTGCCAGCAGCTGGACAGGGGGTACAAACTATGGCTACACCTTC.

V usage is TRBV10-2 and J usage is TRBJ2-3; D remains unclear. V lost 6 bases, J lost 0 bases, and 13 bases lay in between. Germline CDR1 and CDR2: WSHSY and SAAADI. The CDR3 consists of 15 residues. CDR3 sequence reads: CASRLGSVSTDTQYF. CDR3 DNA: TGCGCCAGCAGGTTAGGGTCCGTTAGCACAGATACGCAGTATTTT.

The V and J genes are TRBV7-2 and TRBJ2-7, with TRBD2 matching 12 bases. CDR3 length equals 18 residues. The germline CDR1 and CDR2 sequences are SGHTA and FQGNSA. V lost 4 bases and J lost 2; bases outside the gene matches: 12. The CDR3 DNA follows: TGTGCCAGCAGCTCCCAGCTAGCGGGAGGGCGGTGGGCCTACGAGCAGTACTTC. This codes for CASSSQLAGGRWAYEQYF.

As DNA, the CDR3 is TGTGCCAGCAGCTTCTTCAACTACGAGCAGTACTTC. Its protein product is CASSFFNYEQYF. The chain couples TRBV7-8 to TRBJ2-7; no definite D call. Deletions cut 3 bases from V and 3 bases from J, with 6 bases between. This CDR3 comprises 12 residues. CDR1 is SGHVS, CDR2 FQNEAQ, per germline.

The gene calls are TRBV6-6 and TRBJ1-3; 12 bases fit TRBD1. The length of the CDR3 is 14 residues. Trimming at V came to 6 bases and at J to 5 bases, leaving 2 bases not matched to a gene. The germline V gene encodes CDR1 MNHNY and CDR2 SVGAGI (reference sequence). CDR3 amino acids: CASRGQGARNTIYF. The CDR3 coding sequence is TGTGCCAGCAGGGGACAGGGGGCAAGAAACACCATATATTTT.

This clone has just a few counts. The chain uses TRBV9 and TRBJ2-1; 9 bases align to TRBD1. CDR3 size: 17 residues. Trimming took 1 base from V and 5 from J; bases not matched to a gene: 10. CDR1 is SGDLS and CDR2 is YYNGEE in the germline V gene. The CDR3 region has the DNA TGTGCCAGCAGCGTATTTGGGGGGGACAGGGTGGACAATGAGCAGTTCTTC. As protein: CASSVFGGDRVDNEQFF.

The V and J genes are TRBV5-1 and TRBJ2-7, with D unresolved. With 1 base removed from V and 5 bases from J, the gap between germline ends came to 10 bases. This CDR3 contains 13 residues. Germline V lookup: CDR1 SGHRS, CDR2 YFSETQ. CDR3 sequence (DNA): TGCGCCAGCAGCTTGTCATTTGGCAACGAGCAGTACTTC. Translated: CASSLSFGNEQYF.

This chain links TRBV7-2 with TRBJ1-6; weak D call: TRBD1 (5 bases). V lost 4 bases to trimming and J lost 10 bases, with 14 bases between them. CDR1 SGHTA and CDR2 FQGNSA come from the germline V gene. This CDR3 is built from 14 residues. In nucleotides, the CDR3 is TGTGCCAGCAGCTGGGCCAGGGAGGAATCACCCCTCCACTTT. It is translated as CASSWAREESPLHF.

The chain links TRBV19 to TRBJ1-1, with unresolved D. The CDR3 contains 13 residues. Germline CDR1 reads LNHDA; CDR2 reads SQIVND (reference sequence). Trimming took 3 bases from V and 7 from J, leaving 12 bases between them. The DNA of the CDR3 is TGTGCCAGTAGTATTTCGAATCGGAATGAAGCTTTCTTT. Translating gives CASSISNRNEAFF.

The chain joins TRBV7-9 to TRBJ1-3; D not resolved. The CDR3 runs to 11 residues. The germline gives CDR1 SEHNR, CDR2 FQNEAQ (reference sequence). Trimming pared 5 bases from V and 4 bases from J, leaving 3 bases between. The CDR3 nucleotides are TGTGCCAGCAGCACAGGAAACACCATATATTTT. It encodes CASSTGNTIYF.

The chain recombines TRBV19 with TRBJ2-3; possibly TRBD1 or TRBD2 for D (5 bases each). Trimming took off 8 bases at V and 7 bases at J, with 16 bases between the two ends. Germline lookup yields CDR1 LNHDA and CDR2 SQIVND (reference sequence). This CDR3 is 13 amino acids long. Here the CDR3 DNA reads TGTGCCAGTGAAGGGACCACCGCCTATACGCAGTATTTT. Translation: CASEGTTAYTQYF.